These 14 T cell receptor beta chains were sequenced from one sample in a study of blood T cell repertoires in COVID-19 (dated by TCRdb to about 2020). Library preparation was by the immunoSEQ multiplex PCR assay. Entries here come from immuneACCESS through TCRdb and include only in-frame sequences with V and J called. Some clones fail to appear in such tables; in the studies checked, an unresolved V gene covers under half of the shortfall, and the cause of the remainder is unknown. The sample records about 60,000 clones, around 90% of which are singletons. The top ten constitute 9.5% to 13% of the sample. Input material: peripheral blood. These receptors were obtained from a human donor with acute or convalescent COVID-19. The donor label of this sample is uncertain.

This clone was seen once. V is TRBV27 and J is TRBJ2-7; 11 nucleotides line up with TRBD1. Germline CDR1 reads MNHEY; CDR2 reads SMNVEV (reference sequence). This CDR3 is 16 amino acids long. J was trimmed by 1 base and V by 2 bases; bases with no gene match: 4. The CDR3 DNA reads TGTGCCAGCAGTTTAAGAGGACAGGGGGCTTCCTACGAGCAGTACTTC. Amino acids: CASSLRGQGASYEQYF.

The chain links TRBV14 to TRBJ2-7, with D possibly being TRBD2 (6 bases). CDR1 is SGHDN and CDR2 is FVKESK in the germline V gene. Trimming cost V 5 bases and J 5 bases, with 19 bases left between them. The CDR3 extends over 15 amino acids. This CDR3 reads CASSARGALVDEQYF. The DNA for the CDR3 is TGTGCCAGCAGCGCGCGGGGCGCTTTGGTCGACGAGCAGTACTTC.

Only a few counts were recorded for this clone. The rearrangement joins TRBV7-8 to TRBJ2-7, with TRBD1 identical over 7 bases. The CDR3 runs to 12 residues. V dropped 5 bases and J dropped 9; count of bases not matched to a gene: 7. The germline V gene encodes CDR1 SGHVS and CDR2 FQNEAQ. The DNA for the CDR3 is TGTGCCAGCAGCCCGGACAGGCTCGCGCAGTACGTC. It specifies CASSPDRLAQYV.

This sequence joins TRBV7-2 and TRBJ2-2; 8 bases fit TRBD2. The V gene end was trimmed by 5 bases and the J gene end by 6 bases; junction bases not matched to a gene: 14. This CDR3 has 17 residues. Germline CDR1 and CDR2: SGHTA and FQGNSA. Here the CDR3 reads CASSRSAFSSGPGELFF. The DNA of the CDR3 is TGTGCCAGCAGCCGGTCGGCCTTTTCTAGCGGGCCCGGGGAGCTGTTTTTT.

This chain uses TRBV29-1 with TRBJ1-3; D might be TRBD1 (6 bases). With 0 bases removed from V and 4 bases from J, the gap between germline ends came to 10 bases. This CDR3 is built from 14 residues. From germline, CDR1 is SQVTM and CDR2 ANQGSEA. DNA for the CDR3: TGCAGCGTTGAAGACAACAGGGCCGGAAACACCATATATTTT. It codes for CSVEDNRAGNTIYF.

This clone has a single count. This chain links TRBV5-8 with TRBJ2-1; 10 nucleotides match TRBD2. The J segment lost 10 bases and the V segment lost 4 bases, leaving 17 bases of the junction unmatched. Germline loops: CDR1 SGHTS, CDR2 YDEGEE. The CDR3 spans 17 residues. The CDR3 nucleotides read TGTGCCAGCAGCGTCCCCTTCGGGCTAGCGGGAGTGGACGAGCAGTTCTTC. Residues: CASSVPFGLAGVDEQFF.

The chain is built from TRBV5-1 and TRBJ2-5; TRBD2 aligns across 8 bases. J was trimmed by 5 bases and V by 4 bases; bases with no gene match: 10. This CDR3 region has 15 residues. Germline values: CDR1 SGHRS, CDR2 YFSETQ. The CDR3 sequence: CASSPPGGPGETQYF. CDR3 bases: TGCGCCAGCAGCCCTCCGGGAGGGCCCGGGGAGACCCAGTACTTC.

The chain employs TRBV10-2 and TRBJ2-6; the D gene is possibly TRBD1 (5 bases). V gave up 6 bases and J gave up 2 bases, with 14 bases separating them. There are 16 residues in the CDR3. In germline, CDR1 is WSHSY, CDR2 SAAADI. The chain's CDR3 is CASRSGGAAGANVLTF. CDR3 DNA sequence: TGCGCCAGCAGATCGGGTGGGGCCGCTGGGGCCAACGTCCTGACTTTC.

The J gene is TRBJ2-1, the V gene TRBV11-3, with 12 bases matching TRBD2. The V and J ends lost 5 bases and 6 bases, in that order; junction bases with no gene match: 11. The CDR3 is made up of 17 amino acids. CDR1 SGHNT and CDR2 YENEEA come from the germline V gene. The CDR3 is CASSPRWTSGIRNEQFF. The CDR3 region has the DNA TGTGCCAGCAGCCCCAGGTGGACTAGCGGGATTCGCAATGAGCAGTTCTTC.

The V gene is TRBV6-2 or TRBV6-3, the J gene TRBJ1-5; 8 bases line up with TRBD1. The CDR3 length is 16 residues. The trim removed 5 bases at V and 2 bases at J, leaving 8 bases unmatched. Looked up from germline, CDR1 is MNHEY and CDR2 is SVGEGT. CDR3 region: CASSDMMTGGNQPQHF. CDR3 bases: TGTGCCAGCAGTGATATGATGACAGGGGGCAATCAGCCCCAGCATTTT.

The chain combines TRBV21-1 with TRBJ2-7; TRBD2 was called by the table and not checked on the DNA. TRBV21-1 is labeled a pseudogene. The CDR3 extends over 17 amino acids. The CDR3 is CASSKALGGQASYEQYV. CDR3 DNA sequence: TGTGCCAGCAGCAAAGCGCTTGGAGGCCAGGCCTCCTACGAGCAGTACGTC.

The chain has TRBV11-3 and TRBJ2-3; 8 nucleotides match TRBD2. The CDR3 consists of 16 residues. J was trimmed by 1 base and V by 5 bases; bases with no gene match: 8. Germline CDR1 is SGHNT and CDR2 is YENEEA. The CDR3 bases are TGTGCCAGCAGCATTACCCCCGGGGGGGGCACAGATACGCAGTATTTT. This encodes CASSITPGGGTDTQYF. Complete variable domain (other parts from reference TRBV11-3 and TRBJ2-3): EAGVVQSPRYKIIEKKQPVAFWCNPISGHNTLYWYLQNLGQGPELLIRYENEEAVDDSQLPKDRFSAERLKGVDSTLKIQPAELGDSAVYLCASSITPGGGTDTQYFGPGTRLTVL.

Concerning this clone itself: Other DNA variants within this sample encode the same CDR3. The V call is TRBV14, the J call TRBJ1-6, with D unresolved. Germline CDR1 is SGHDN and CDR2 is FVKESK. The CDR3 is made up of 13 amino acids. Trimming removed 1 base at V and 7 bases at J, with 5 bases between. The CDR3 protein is CASSQGQNSPLHF. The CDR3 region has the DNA TGTGCCAGCAGCCAAGGTCAGAATTCACCCCTCCACTTT.

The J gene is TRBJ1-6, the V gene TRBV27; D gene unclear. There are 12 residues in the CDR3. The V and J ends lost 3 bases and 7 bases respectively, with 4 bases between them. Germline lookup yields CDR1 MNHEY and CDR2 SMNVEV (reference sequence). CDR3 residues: CASSFRNSPLHF. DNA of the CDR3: TGTGCCAGCAGTTTCAGGAATTCACCCCTCCACTTT.